The 24 T cell receptor beta chains listed next were all sequenced from one sample in a study of technical replicates of blood from a few donors. The assay was immunoSEQ multiplex PCR, and TCRdb's table has in-frame clones only and misses some. The sample records about 97,000 clones, roughly 94% being singletons. The sequencing sample was made of T cells isolated from PBMCs. The receptor set was obtained from a human donor in good health.

The V gene is TRBV11-2, the J gene TRBJ1-5; D is possibly TRBD1 (6 bases). This CDR3 spans 14 amino acids. Germline lookup yields CDR1 SGHAT and CDR2 FQNNGV. Trimming took off 1 base at V and 7 bases at J, with 11 bases between the two ends. CDR3 sequence: CASSLVGGGQPQHF. In DNA, the CDR3 is TGTGCCAGCAGCTTAGTTGGGGGCGGACAGCCCCAGCATTTT.

The chain employs TRBV2 and TRBJ2-1, with 7 bases fitting TRBD2. The CDR3 length is 15 residues. Germline lookup yields CDR1 SNHLY and CDR2 FYNNEI. V shed 2 bases, J shed 5 bases, and the junction held 6 bases outside the gene matches. CDR3 nucleotide sequence: TGTGCCAGCAGTGAAAAAGGGCTAGCGGACAATGAGCAGTTCTTC. It yields the protein CASSEKGLADNEQFF. The variable domain in full, completed from reference TRBV2 and TRBJ2-1, reads EPEVTQTPSHQVTQMGQEVILRCVPISNHLYFYWYRQILGQKVEFLVSFYNNEISEKSEIFDDQFSVERPDGSNFTLKIRSTKLEDSAMYFCASSEKGLADNEQFFGPGTRLTVL.

CDR3 amino acids: CASSFGTSMTQYF. In nucleotides, the CDR3 is TGTGCCAGCAGTTTTGGGACTTCAATGACCCAGTACTTC. The chain links TRBV6-5 to TRBJ2-5; possibly TRBD2 for D (6 bases). Germline V gene sequence: CDR1 MNHEY, CDR2 SVGAGI. V lost 4 bases and J 7 bases, leaving 13 bases between the germline ends. There are 13 residues in the CDR3.

This rearrangement joins TRBV21-1 to TRBJ2-7; TRBD1 is the table's D call, not checked against the DNA. TRBV21-1 is labeled a pseudogene. The CDR3 is 15 amino acids. Written as DNA, the CDR3 is TGTGCCAGCAGGACACATACTGGCTCTGAATATAAGCAGTACTTC. Protein: CASRTHTGSEYKQYF.

CDR3 bases: TGCGCCAGCAGCCAAGTTATAACCCGGGAGGCCTTCGACTACGAGCAGTACTTC. Its translation is CASSQVITREAFDYEQYF. The genes are TRBV4-3 and TRBJ2-7; 7 nucleotides line up with TRBD2. The CDR3 covers 18 residues. Trimming took 1 base from V and 3 from J; bases not matched to a gene: 15. The germline gives CDR1 LGHNA, CDR2 YSLEER.

The genes are TRBV2 and TRBJ1-2, with no clear D. This CDR3 is 13 amino acids long. V was shortened by 4 bases and J by 0 bases, with 6 bases between the two germline ends. The germline gives CDR1 SNHLY, CDR2 FYNNEI. The CDR3 reads CASSVTPNYGYTF. The CDR3 nucleotides are TGTGCCAGCAGTGTGACTCCTAACTATGGCTACACCTTC.

The chain couples TRBV6-4 to TRBJ1-2, with 8 bases fitting TRBD1. Looked up from germline, CDR1 is MRHNA and CDR2 is SNTAGT. The V segment lost 3 bases and the J segment 3 bases; nucleotides outside the gene matches: 3. This CDR3 spans 14 amino acids. The CDR3: CASSETGAHYGYTF. DNA of the CDR3: TGTGCCAGCAGTGAGACAGGGGCTCACTATGGCTACACCTTC.

This clone was counted once. This chain connects TRBV2 to TRBJ1-5; tentatively, D is TRBD1 (5 bases). V was cut by 3 bases and J by 0 bases, with 12 bases left in between. Germline CDR1 and CDR2: SNHLY and FYNNEI. The CDR3 covers 16 residues. CDR3 protein: CASSEGGGSSNQPQHF. CDR3 coding DNA: TGTGCCAGCAGTGAGGGGGGAGGGAGTAGCAATCAGCCCCAGCATTTT.

Here the CDR3 reads CASSFGGNYGYTF. CDR3 nucleotide sequence: TGCGCCAGCAGCTTTGGGGGGAACTATGGCTACACCTTC. The chain uses TRBV5-1 and TRBJ1-2; D may be TRBD1 (5 bases). The germline V gene encodes CDR1 SGHRS and CDR2 YFSETQ. V lost 2 bases and J lost 2, with 7 bases in between. This CDR3 has 13 residues.

The gene calls are TRBV11-3 and TRBJ2-1; 8 bases are a match to TRBD2. The junction had 9 bases not matched to a gene; V was cut back by 4 bases and J by 10 bases. The CDR3 is made up of 14 amino acids. The germline V gene has CDR1 SGHNT and CDR2 YENEEA. Here the CDR3 DNA reads TGTGCCAGCAGCTGGGTAGCGGGGTCGGGGGAGCAGTTCTTC. Protein: CASSWVAGSGEQFF.

The chain combines TRBV29-1 with TRBJ1-1; D is perhaps TRBD1 (5 bases). The CDR3 spans 13 residues. V lost 4 bases, J lost 1 base, and 10 bases lay in between. The germline V gene encodes CDR1 SQVTM and CDR2 ANQGSEA. The CDR3 reads CSVVVRENTEAFF. DNA for the CDR3: TGCAGCGTTGTTGTCAGGGAGAACACTGAAGCTTTCTTT.

V usage is TRBV7-8 and J usage is TRBJ1-1, with a weak D call TRBD1 (5 bases). This CDR3 has 12 amino acids. The V gene's germline CDR1 is SGHVS and CDR2 FQNEAQ. Trimming removed 4 bases from V and 5 bases from J, with 8 bases in between. The DNA of the CDR3 is TGTGCCAGCAGCTCAGACAGAACTGAAGCTTTCTTT. This encodes CASSSDRTEAFF.

The chain combines TRBV10-3 with TRBJ2-7, with 10 positions matching TRBD2. The germline V gene has CDR1 ENHRY and CDR2 SYGVKD. CDR3 length: 14 residues. Losses at the gene ends were 2 bases for V and 4 bases for J; bases not matched to a gene: 2. The CDR3 reads CAISELAGEYEQYF. CDR3 nucleotides: TGTGCCATCAGTGAGCTAGCGGGAGAATACGAGCAGTACTTC.

The chain employs TRBV19 and TRBJ2-1, with TRBD2 identical over 13 bases. Germline trimming cut 5 bases from V and 7 bases from J; bases unmatched to any gene: 8. This CDR3 region has 16 residues. Germline CDR1 LNHDA, CDR2 SQIVND (reference sequence). The CDR3 here is CASSRRLAGGANEQFF. CDR3 DNA: TGTGCCAGTAGTCGGCGACTAGCGGGAGGAGCAAATGAGCAGTTCTTC.

The chain has TRBV6-5 and TRBJ2-4; 8 bases are shared with TRBD1. The CDR3 spans 14 residues. Germline CDR1 and CDR2: MNHEY and SVGAGI. J gave up 6 bases and V 4 bases, and 5 bases lay outside the gene matches. CDR3 bases: TGTGCCAGCAGTTCATGGGACAGGTTAAACATTCAGTACTTC. Translation: CASSSWDRLNIQYF.

The chain couples TRBV7-6 to TRBJ2-1, with 8 nucleotides matching TRBD2. The CDR3 is 15 residues long. CDR1 is SGHVS, CDR2 FNYEAQ, per germline. The trim removed 5 bases at V and 0 bases at J, leaving 3 bases unmatched. Here the CDR3 DNA reads TGTGCCAGCAGCCCCAGCGGGAGCTCCTACAATGAGCAGTTCTTC. Translating gives CASSPSGSSYNEQFF.

The CDR3 region is CASSEGLAGFYEQYF. The CDR3 DNA follows: TGCGCCAGCAGTGAGGGACTAGCGGGGTTCTACGAGCAGTACTTC. V and J are TRBV10-1 and TRBJ2-7, with 12 positions matching TRBD2. The germline V gene encodes CDR1 WNHNN and CDR2 SYGVQD (reference sequence). CDR3 length: 15 residues. J gave up 3 bases and V 2 bases, and 2 bases lay outside the gene matches.

This chain connects TRBV27 to TRBJ2-3, with 7 positions matching TRBD2. V shed 1 base, J shed 2 bases, and the junction held 3 bases outside the gene matches. The germline CDR1 and CDR2 sequences are MNHEY and SMNVEV (reference sequence). This CDR3 spans 15 amino acids. The CDR3 bases are TGTGCCAGCAGTTTATGGGGGGGTTTCACAGATACGCAGTATTTT. This gives the protein CASSLWGGFTDTQYF.

V usage is TRBV6-4 and J usage is TRBJ2-6, with 7 bases matching TRBD1. Germline assignment: CDR1 MRHNA and CDR2 SNTAGT. Trimming removed 7 bases from V and 2 bases from J; junction bases left unmatched: 2. This CDR3 is 14 amino acids long. Here the CDR3 DNA reads TGTGCCAGCAAGAGGGGGCCTGGGGCCAACGTCCTGACTTTC. Residues: CASKRGPGANVLTF.

The J gene is TRBJ2-3, the V gene TRBV7-3, with 7 bases identical to TRBD1. Germline V gives CDR1 SGHTA, CDR2 FQGTGA. The length of the CDR3 is 14 residues. Trimming removed 5 bases from V and 1 base from J; junction bases left unmatched: 3. CDR3: CASSVTGGTDTQYF. Here the CDR3 DNA reads TGTGCCAGCAGCGTCACAGGGGGCACAGATACGCAGTATTTT.

The rearrangement joins TRBV19 to TRBJ1-2; unclear D gene. This CDR3 is 11 amino acids long. V was shortened by 5 bases and J by 2 bases, with 3 bases between the two germline ends. Per germline, CDR1 LNHDA and CDR2 SQIVND (reference sequence). This CDR3 is CASSLNYGYTF. CDR3 bases: TGTGCCAGTAGTCTGAACTATGGCTACACCTTC.

V usage is TRBV5-4 and J usage is TRBJ2-7; weak D call: TRBD1 (6 bases). The CDR3 is made up of 14 amino acids. CDR1 and CDR2 (germline): SGHNT, YYREEE (reference sequence). The V end was cut by 3 bases, the J end by 4 bases, with 14 bases between. The CDR3 bases are TGTGCCAGCAGCTCCTCCACAGGGAATTACGAGCAGTACTTC. Protein product: CASSSSTGNYEQYF.

The gene calls are TRBV9 and TRBJ2-2; the D gene is possibly TRBD2 (6 bases). Germline loops: CDR1 SGDLS, CDR2 YYNGEE. V was cut by 4 bases and J by 0 bases, with 13 bases left in between. The CDR3 has 16 amino acids. In DNA, the CDR3 is TGTGCCAGCAGCCGGAGGGAGAGGACGAACACCGGGGAGCTGTTTTTT. This gives the protein CASSRRERTNTGELFF.

The V call is TRBV10-3, the J call TRBJ2-7; TRBD1 might be the D (5 bases). Per the germline V gene, CDR1 is ENHRY and CDR2 is SYGVKD. The V end lost 4 bases, the J end lost 4 bases, and 8 bases lay between the germline ends. The CDR3 runs to 12 residues. CDR3 bases: TGTGCCATCAGTGCTCAGGGTTACGAGCAGTACTTC. This gives the protein CAISAQGYEQYF.